This T cell receptor (beta chain) was obtained from a study of glioma-infiltrating T cells (dated by TCRdb to about 2016). Study-level background: Glioma tissue, non-neoplastic brain tissue and matched peripheral blood mononuclear cells were used as sources from which TCR alpha- and beta-chain repertoires were sequenced. To gauge divergence between tissue and blood T-cell populations, every tissue-infiltrating repertoire was compared against the peripheral blood repertoire from the same patient. The paired cohort comprised three low-grade glioma patients, 7 or 8 primary glioblastoma patients and three non-glioma patients contributing non-neoplastic brain tissue.

As concerns this clonotype: The antigen it binds to is not known. Since a much larger clone is just one base distant, this may be a read error.

CDR1 and CDR2, per the germline V gene, are SGDLS and YYNGEE. From its cysteine to its phenylalanine, the CDR3 spans 13 amino acids. The kept DNA is CDR3 alone, 39 bases in frame from the first base. TCR alpha and beta CDR3 regions were amplified with the iRepertoire nested amplicon-rescue multiplex PCR (arm-PCR) platform from RNA. For one-step reverse transcription and amplification, roughly 85-400 ng of tissue mRNA or PBMC total RNA was used as input. Following bead purification, Illumina adapters were added through a secondary multiplex PCR, and the libraries were then gel-purified between 200 and 400 bp. The libraries contained internal 6-nucleotide barcodes that were used for demultiplexing. Libraries were sequenced on an Illumina MiSeq with 2x220 or 2x250 nucleotide paired-end reads. The study's own analysis went as follows. FLASH 1.2.11 was used to merge paired reads, and BWA-MEM then aligned the reads to the GRCh37 human genome before TRA and TRB reads were extracted. For V and J assignment, an IMGT-derived reference of cassette sequences and CDR3 motifs that included pseudogenes was used. Three-frame translation of reads was performed, and productive CDR3s were defined as those with a C...FGXG motif and no stop codons. Unique combinations of V-J cassette pair and CDR3 amino acid sequence were defined as clonotypes. Filtering of reads was based on Hamming distance, with the threshold set by the sequence error rate of each sample in mapped regions. TCRdb itself trimmed the public reads at Q25 with fastp, ran MiXCR and retained productive beta chains. Each entry merges the rows of one CDR3 protein and shows their most common DNA and genes. The V and J calls were determined by TCRdb, not by the authors. The sample table holds about 200,000 distinct CDR3 sequences, of which over 30% were seen once. The top ten hold roughly 21% of the sample.

The full study reports these points: The group comparisons were based on small numbers of patients: three non-neoplastic, three low-grade glioma and about eight glioblastoma patients. Only a very small number of CDR3 sequences turned up in both tissue and blood, a result put down to high CDR3 diversity combined with limited sampling. VJ-independent divergence between tissue and blood was found to be below expectation in non-neoplastic patients but above expectation in all gliomas, particularly low-grade gliomas.

The receptor chain draws on TRBV9 and TRBJ1-1; TRBD1 might be the D gene, on 5 matching bases. This receptor was taken from a human donor with low-grade glioma or glioblastoma, undergoing nonglioma brain surgery, or in good health (not recorded which). The sequencing input was glioma tissue, nonneoplastic brain tissue, or PBMCs (not recorded which). CDR3 protein: CASSVGVGTGAFF. The sequence in DNA is TGTGCCAGCAGCGTCGGAGTTGGGACTGGAGCTTTCTTT. Here the CDR3 is joined to the reference TRBV9 and TRBJ1-1 genes, and the full variable domain is: DSGVTQTPKHLITATGQRVTLRCSPRSGDLSVYWYQQSLDQGLQFLIQYYNGEERAKGNILERFSAQQFPDLHSELNLSSLELGDSALYFCASSVGVGTGAFFGQGTRLTVV.